The next 23 T cell receptor beta chains were all read from a single sample in a study of lymphopenia after photon versus proton radiotherapy. Measured with immunoSEQ multiplex PCR; TCRdb has only the in-frame clones, and not every one. Of around 19,000 clones listed, roughly 81% are singletons. The sequencing used peripheral blood, collected from a patient treated with photon-based radiotherapy. These receptor sequences come from a woman aged 50 to 65 with pancreatic cancer.

The gene calls are TRBV25-1 and TRBJ1-1; D unresolved. This CDR3 is 12 amino acids long. CDR1 and CDR2 (germline): MGHDK, SYGVNS. With 6 bases removed from V and 3 bases from J, the gap between germline ends came to 8 bases. CDR3 residues: CASRRSYTEAFF. The DNA of the CDR3 is TGTGCCAGCAGACGCTCCTACACTGAAGCTTTCTTT.

The J gene is TRBJ2-1, the V gene TRBV11-2; TRBD2 aligns across 11 bases. V shed 4 bases, J shed 11 bases, and the junction held 13 bases outside the gene matches. The CDR3 runs 16 residues. Germline V gene sequence: CDR1 SGHAT, CDR2 FQNNGV. CDR3 sequence: CASSSGGALAGVQQFF. In nucleotides, the CDR3 is TGTGCCAGCAGCTCGGGGGGTGCACTAGCGGGAGTTCAGCAGTTCTTC.

The chain employs TRBV28 and TRBJ2-2; D is undetermined. Germline V gene data show CDR1 as MDHEN and CDR2 as SYDVKM. Trimming pared 3 bases from V and 1 base from J, leaving 0 bases between. CDR3 size: 12 residues. The CDR3 is CASSLNTGELFF. In nucleotides, the CDR3 is TGTGCCAGCAGTTTGAACACCGGGGAGCTGTTTTTT.

The V call is TRBV4-3, the J call TRBJ1-3, with D possibly TRBD1 on 5 matching bases. CDR3 length: 16 residues. Germline CDR1 and CDR2: LGHNA and YSLEER. The V gene lost 0 bases and the J gene lost 3 bases, with 12 bases spanning the gap. The CDR3 sequence is CASSQEVRDVGNTIYF. For the CDR3, the DNA is TGCGCCAGCAGCCAAGAAGTCCGGGACGTTGGAAACACCATATATTTT.

The chain links TRBV19 to TRBJ1-5; 8 nucleotides line up with TRBD1. CDR1 and CDR2 (germline): LNHDA, SQIVND (reference sequence). The V gene end was trimmed by 6 bases and the J gene end by 9 bases; junction bases not matched to a gene: 10. The CDR3 contains 14 residues. The DNA for the CDR3 is TGTGCCAGTAGACCCCAGGGGGCAGAACGGCCCCAGCATTTT. This codes for CASRPQGAERPQHF.

V gene TRBV7-9 combines with J gene TRBJ2-1; D remains unclear. The germline V gene encodes CDR1 SEHNR and CDR2 FQNEAQ (reference sequence). Deletions cut 3 bases from V and 7 bases from J, with 4 bases between. The CDR3 length is 11 residues. The DNA for the CDR3 is TGTGCCAGCAGCTTGGTTAATGAGCAGTTCTTC. Its translation: CASSLVNEQFF.

The chain combines TRBV5-1 with TRBJ2-1, with TRBD1 identical over 12 bases. Germline V lookup: CDR1 SGHRS, CDR2 YFSETQ. The CDR3 consists of 16 residues. Trimming at V came to 2 bases and at J to 5 bases, leaving 5 bases not matched to a gene. CDR3: CASSLAGQGAHNEQFF. The CDR3 DNA sequence: TGCGCCAGCAGCTTAGCGGGACAGGGGGCGCACAATGAGCAGTTCTTC.

The chain combines TRBV7-6 with TRBJ1-1, with TRBD1 matching over 12 bases. The CDR3 runs 16 residues. Unmatched junction bases numbered 7, after V lost 5 bases and J lost 3 bases. Germline-derived CDR1 and CDR2 are SGHVS and FNYEAQ. In nucleotides, the CDR3 is TGTGCCAGCAGCGCTGGGACAGGGGGCTCGTACACTGAAGCTTTCTTT. Protein product: CASSAGTGGSYTEAFF.

DNA for the CDR3: TGTGCCAGCAGCAAACGGACAGGGGGAGACCAGCCCCAGCATTTT. This gives the protein CASSKRTGGDQPQHF. The V call is TRBV7-6, the J call TRBJ1-5, with TRBD1 matching over 10 bases. Germline trimming cut 5 bases from V and 7 bases from J; bases unmatched to any gene: 8. From germline, CDR1 is SGHVS and CDR2 FNYEAQ. The CDR3 has 15 residues.

The chain recombines TRBV7-2 with TRBJ2-2; unclear D gene. Germline lookup yields CDR1 SGHTA and CDR2 FQGNSA. The CDR3 is 13 amino acids. Deletions cut 5 bases from V and 6 bases from J, with 10 bases between. CDR3 bases: TGTGCCAGCAGCCCATCCCTCCCCGGGGAGCTGTTTTTT. This sequence encodes CASSPSLPGELFF.

This clone has a single count. The chain recombines TRBV28 with TRBJ2-6; 7 positions match TRBD2. The V and J ends lost 1 base and 4 bases, in that order; junction bases with no gene match: 10. Germline-derived CDR1 and CDR2 are MDHEN and SYDVKM. The CDR3 is 18 residues long. The CDR3 loop is CASSLSGPGGSGANVLTF. CDR3 DNA: TGTGCCAGCAGTTTATCAGGTCCGGGAGGCTCGGGGGCCAACGTCCTGACTTTC.

The genes are TRBV27 and TRBJ2-5; 12 nucleotides match TRBD2. Germline V CDR1 and CDR2: MNHEY, SMNVEV (reference sequence). The CDR3 runs 19 residues. With V trimmed by 5 bases and J by 1 base, 14 bases remained unmatched. The CDR3 spells CASSRYQSGTSGFQETQYF. The CDR3 region has the DNA TGTGCCAGCAGTCGGTATCAGTCAGGGACTAGCGGGTTCCAAGAGACCCAGTACTTC.

The V call is TRBV7-9, the J call TRBJ2-5, with 14 bases lining up with TRBD2. Germline CDR1 and CDR2: SEHNR and FQNEAQ (reference sequence). The J segment lost 4 bases and the V segment lost 5 bases, leaving 6 bases of the junction unmatched. There are 16 residues in the CDR3. The CDR3 DNA follows: TGTGCCAGCAGCCCCTCCGGACTAGCGGGAGGAGAGACCCAGTACTTC. Amino acid sequence: CASSPSGLAGGETQYF. Together with reference TRBV7-9 and TRBJ2-5, the CDR3 gives the full variable domain: DTGVSQNPRHKITKRGQNVTFRCDPISEHNRLYWYRQTLGQGPEFLTYFQNEAQLEKSRLLSDRFSAERPKGSFSTLEIQRTEQGDSAMYLCASSPSGLAGGETQYFGPGTRLLVL.

This chain connects TRBV30 to TRBJ2-1, with D unclear. The germline V gene encodes CDR1 GTSNPN and CDR2 SVGIG (reference sequence). The V end lost 2 bases, the J end lost 5 bases, and 10 bases lay between the germline ends. The CDR3 loop spans 13 amino acids. The CDR3 loop is CAWSNGLNNEQFF. CDR3 nucleotides: TGTGCCTGGAGTAACGGGTTAAACAATGAGCAGTTCTTC.

This chain uses TRBV2 with TRBJ1-5; 8 nucleotides agree with TRBD1. The germline CDR1 and CDR2 sequences are SNHLY and FYNNEI. V dropped 5 bases and J dropped 1; count of bases not matched to a gene: 1. This CDR3 is 14 amino acids long. The CDR3 DNA reads as TGTGCCAGCAGTCGACAGGGGAGCAATCAGCCCCAGCATTTT. Protein: CASSRQGSNQPQHF.

The chain carries TRBV7-7 and TRBJ2-1, with 15 bases matching TRBD2. The CDR3 length is 15 residues. Germline CDR1 and CDR2: SSHAT and FNYEAQ (reference sequence). V shed 4 bases, J shed 7 bases, and the junction held 2 bases outside the gene matches. The CDR3 spells CASSSGTSGRNEQFF. CDR3 DNA: TGTGCCAGCAGCTCCGGGACTAGCGGGAGGAATGAGCAGTTCTTC.

The chain has TRBV7-2 and TRBJ1-1; D remains unclear. This CDR3 is built from 13 residues. The V and J ends lost 5 bases and 1 base respectively, with 8 bases between them. Germline values: CDR1 SGHTA, CDR2 FQGNSA. CDR3 DNA: TGTGCCAGCAGCGCCCGGGAGAACACTGAAGCTTTCTTT. Encoded protein: CASSARENTEAFF.

The V call is TRBV5-4, the J call TRBJ1-1; D perhaps matches TRBD1 (5 bases). V was clipped by 7 bases and J by 1 base, with 17 bases between them. Germline CDR1 reads SGHNT; CDR2 reads YYREEE (reference sequence). The CDR3 totals 15 residues. The CDR3 loop is CASGQGWGRNTEAFF. Here the CDR3 DNA reads TGTGCCAGCGGTCAGGGTTGGGGTCGGAACACTGAAGCTTTCTTT.

V gene TRBV29-1 combines with J gene TRBJ2-7; 11 positions agree with TRBD1. The CDR3 has 14 amino acids. Trimming at V came to 3 bases and at J to 4 bases, leaving 5 bases not matched to a gene. The germline gives CDR1 SQVTM, CDR2 ANQGSEA. The CDR3 region has the DNA TGCAGCGTTGATACCGGGACAGGGGGGTACGAGCAGTACTTC. Its protein is CSVDTGTGGYEQYF.

CDR3 coding DNA: TGTGCCAGCAGTCTGGTGGTAACTAATGAAAAACTGTTTTTT. It encodes CASSLVVTNEKLFF. The chain couples TRBV28 to TRBJ1-4; unclear D gene. V dropped 5 bases and J dropped 1 base, with 8 bases sitting between them. CDR1 and CDR2 (germline): MDHEN, SYDVKM. The CDR3 is 14 amino acids.

This clone was counted a few times. The chain carries TRBV5-1 and TRBJ2-2; D may be TRBD1 (6 bases). CDR1 and CDR2 from the germline V gene are SGHRS and YFSETQ. The CDR3 sequence is 16 residues long. The V end was cut by 4 bases, the J end by 2 bases, with 15 bases between. Written as DNA, the CDR3 is TGCGCCAGCAGCCTAACCGGGACACTCAACACCGGGGAGCTGTTTTTT. Its translation: CASSLTGTLNTGELFF. The full variable domain, rest sourced from reference TRBV5-1 and TRBJ2-2, is KAGVTQTPRYLIKTRGQQVTLSCSPISGHRSVSWYQQTPGQGLQFLFEYFSETQRNKGNFPGRFSGRQFSNSRSEMNVSTLELGDSALYLCASSLTGTLNTGELFFGEGSRLTVL.

This clone was counted between two and nine times. The rearrangement uses TRBV10-3 and TRBJ2-5; no definite D call. The germline V and J ends were trimmed by 3 bases and 1 base, with 3 bases remaining between them. The germline gives CDR1 ENHRY, CDR2 SYGVKD. The CDR3 runs 12 residues. CDR3 loop: CAISDPQETQYF. The CDR3, as DNA: TGTGCCATCAGTGACCCCCAAGAGACCCAGTACTTC.

The chain is built from TRBV6-9 and TRBJ2-7, with TRBD1 matching over 8 bases. Germline V gives CDR1 MNHGY, CDR2 SVAAGI. J lost 1 base, V lost 1 base, and 12 bases had no gene match. The CDR3 is made up of 18 amino acids. The DNA for the CDR3 is TGTGCCAGCAGTTATTTTTGGGCAGGGGGCACGCCTTCCTACGAGCAGTACTTC. Residues: CASSYFWAGGTPSYEQYF.